The 18 T cell receptor beta chains given below trace back to one sample, sequenced in a study of PD-L1 blockade in urothelial cancer. Time point in this sample: pretreatment peripheral blood. Generated by immunoSEQ multiplex PCR, the TCRdb table keeps only in-frame clones and is missing some. The table has 38,000 or so clones, 85% seen once. The sequenced sample was PBMCs, obtained around atezolizumab (anti-PD-L1) treatment. These receptor sequences come from a man older than 75 with urothelial cancer.

The table lists this clone with a count of one. This chain connects TRBV19 to TRBJ2-1; 8 bases are a match to TRBD2. V dropped 3 bases and J dropped 6; count of bases not matched to a gene: 16. Germline V gene sequence: CDR1 LNHDA, CDR2 SQIVND (reference sequence). The CDR3 has 18 residues. The CDR3 sequence: CASSIGRVTGGRANEQFF. The CDR3 coding sequence is TGTGCCAGTAGTATCGGAAGGGTTACGGGAGGGCGAGCCAATGAGCAGTTCTTC.

The chain recombines TRBV10-3 with TRBJ2-1; D not certain. Germline CDR1 and CDR2: ENHRY and SYGVKD. There are 11 residues in the CDR3. Trimming stripped 10 bases from V and 4 bases from J, with 8 bases between. The CDR3 loop reads CATQVYNEQFF. For the CDR3, the DNA is TGTGCCACCCAGGTTTACAATGAGCAGTTCTTC.

The gene calls are TRBV2 and TRBJ2-3, with 9 positions matching TRBD2. The ends lost 4 bases at V and 6 bases at J; junction bases unmatched: 8. CDR3 length equals 15 residues. Germline lookup yields CDR1 SNHLY and CDR2 FYNNEI. The CDR3 protein is CASSGAGGPGDTQYF. CDR3 in DNA: TGTGCCAGCAGTGGGGCGGGAGGGCCAGGGGATACGCAGTATTTT. Drawing the rest from reference TRBV2 and TRBJ2-3, the complete variable domain is EPEVTQTPSHQVTQMGQEVILRCVPISNHLYFYWYRQILGQKVEFLVSFYNNEISEKSEIFDDQFSVERPDGSNFTLKIRSTKLEDSAMYFCASSGAGGPGDTQYFGPGTRLTVL.

This rearrangement joins TRBV9 to TRBJ2-1; D not resolved. V was pared by 3 bases and J by 4 bases, with 8 bases between. CDR3 length: 13 amino acids. The germline gives CDR1 SGDLS, CDR2 YYNGEE. CDR3 in DNA: TGTGCCAGCAGCGCGCTCGAGTACAATGAGCAGTTCTTC. This sequence encodes CASSALEYNEQFF.

The V and J genes are TRBV5-4 and TRBJ2-3; D might be TRBD1 (6 bases). Germline lookup yields CDR1 SGHNT and CDR2 YYREEE (reference sequence). The CDR3 has 14 amino acids. The V end lost 1 base, the J end lost 3 bases, and 9 bases lay between the germline ends. As DNA, the CDR3 is TGTGCCAGCAGCTTGAAAGGACAGACAGATACGCAGTATTTT. It encodes CASSLKGQTDTQYF. The entire variable domain, with the rest obtained from reference TRBV5-4 and TRBJ2-3, is as follows: ETGVTQSPTHLIKTRGQQVTLRCSSQSGHNTVSWYQQALGQGPQFIFQYYREEENGRGNFPPRFSGLQFPNYSSELNVNALELDDSALYLCASSLKGQTDTQYFGPGTRLTVL.

V is TRBV2 and J is TRBJ1-1; TRBD1 aligns across 10 bases. This CDR3 comprises 13 residues. CDR1 and CDR2 from the germline V gene are SNHLY and FYNNEI. V lost 8 bases to trimming and J lost 6 bases; unmatched junction nucleotides: 6. The CDR3 nucleotides read TGTGCCAGCGGCCGGGACAGGGGTTCTGAAGCTTTCTTT. Translated: CASGRDRGSEAFF.

This chain joins TRBV7-9 and TRBJ2-7; 9 bases line up with TRBD2. After removal of 5 bases from V and 6 bases from J, the junction contained 11 bases not matched to a gene. This CDR3 spans 15 amino acids. Germline V gives CDR1 SEHNR, CDR2 FQNEAQ (reference sequence). This chain's CDR3 is CASSPRPGLAVEQYF. DNA for the CDR3: TGTGCCAGCAGCCCCCGACCGGGACTAGCTGTCGAGCAGTACTTC.

The chain employs TRBV10-3 and TRBJ2-3; the D is unclear. V was trimmed by 8 bases and J by 4 bases, leaving 7 bases between them. Germline values: CDR1 ENHRY, CDR2 SYGVKD. This CDR3 comprises 11 residues. The CDR3 protein is CAILRADTQYF. CDR3 nucleotide sequence: TGTGCCATCCTCCGGGCAGATACGCAGTATTTT.

The chain couples TRBV19 to TRBJ2-7; 8 positions agree with TRBD1. This CDR3 is 15 amino acids long. Trimming cost V 3 bases and J 3 bases; bases outside gene matches: 7. The germline gives CDR1 LNHDA, CDR2 SQIVND (reference sequence). The CDR3 region is CASSIRRTGSYEQYF. The CDR3 DNA reads as TGTGCCAGTAGTATTAGAAGGACAGGGAGCTACGAGCAGTACTTC.

J is TRBJ2-1 and V is TRBV11-2; 10 bases match TRBD2. V trimming: 4 bases; J trimming: 0 bases; junction bases outside the gene matches: 6. The CDR3 spans 17 residues. Germline V gene lookup returns CDR1 SGHAT and CDR2 FQNNGV. CDR3 region: CASSSGLATSSYNEQFF. The DNA of the CDR3 is TGTGCCAGCAGCTCGGGACTAGCGACAAGCTCCTACAATGAGCAGTTCTTC. Complete variable domain (other parts from reference TRBV11-2 and TRBJ2-1): EAGVAQSPRYKIIEKRQSVAFWCNPISGHATLYWYQQILGQGPKLLIQFQNNGVVDDSQLPKDRFSAERLKGVDSTLKIQPAKLEDSAVYLCASSSGLATSSYNEQFFGPGTRLTVL.

In its sample, this clone was seen a few times. The V gene is TRBV5-4, the J gene TRBJ1-2, with 9 bases matching TRBD1. Germline CDR1 reads SGHNT; CDR2 reads YYREEE (reference sequence). This CDR3 has 15 residues. Trimming at V came to 3 bases and at J to 2 bases, leaving 5 bases not matched to a gene. This CDR3 is CASSSGTGRNYGYTF. The CDR3 DNA reads as TGTGCCAGCAGCTCGGGGACAGGGAGGAACTATGGCTACACCTTC. Supplemented by reference TRBV5-4 and TRBJ1-2, the full variable domain reads ETGVTQSPTHLIKTRGQQVTLRCSSQSGHNTVSWYQQALGQGPQFIFQYYREEENGRGNFPPRFSGLQFPNYSSELNVNALELDDSALYLCASSSGTGRNYGYTFGSGTRLTVV.

The rearrangement joins TRBV11-2 to TRBJ2-3; the match to TRBD2 covers 8 bases. V was clipped by 5 bases and J by 2 bases; unmatched bases: 6. The germline V gene has CDR1 SGHAT and CDR2 FQNNGV. This CDR3 contains 15 residues. CDR3 bases: TGTGCCAGCAGCGGCCGACTAGCGTCCACAGATACGCAGTATTTT. Protein: CASSGRLASTDTQYF.

This clone was observed a single time. The chain links TRBV19 to TRBJ1-1; D not certain. The CDR3 has 14 residues. CDR1 is LNHDA, CDR2 SQIVND, per germline (reference sequence). V dropped 3 bases and J dropped 1 base, with 9 bases sitting between them. CDR3 bases: TGTGCCAGTAGTATCGTCGGGAGGAACACTGAAGCTTTCTTT. It encodes CASSIVGRNTEAFF.

The chain uses TRBV5-1 and TRBJ1-2; 7 nucleotides match TRBD1. Germline-derived CDR1 and CDR2 are SGHRS and YFSETQ. This CDR3 contains 11 residues. The V segment lost 4 bases and the J segment 8 bases; nucleotides outside the gene matches: 2. For the CDR3, the DNA is TGCGCCAGCAGCGGGGGACAGGGCTACACCTTC. Translation: CASSGGQGYTF.

This CDR3 is CASSPQGSNYGYTF. Written as DNA, the CDR3 is TGTGCCAGCAGCCCACAGGGTTCTAACTATGGCTACACCTTC. V gene TRBV7-2 combines with J gene TRBJ1-2; D is possibly TRBD1 (6 bases). This CDR3 has 14 residues. V shed 5 bases and J shed 0 bases, with 10 bases lying between them. The germline V gene has CDR1 SGHTA and CDR2 FQGNSA.

The chain links TRBV5-1 to TRBJ2-6; a weak D match, TRBD1 (5 bases). V lost 0 bases to trimming and J lost 3 bases, with 7 bases between them. The CDR3 covers 15 residues. Germline V lookup: CDR1 SGHRS, CDR2 YFSETQ. As DNA, the CDR3 is TGCGCCAGCAGCTTGGCAGGGATTGGGGCCAACGTCCTGACTTTC. This codes for CASSLAGIGANVLTF.

This clone showed up just a few times. V gene TRBV20-1 combines with J gene TRBJ2-5, with D unclear. V was clipped by 5 bases and J by 3 bases, with 4 bases between them. CDR1 and CDR2 (germline): DFQATT, SNEGSKA (reference sequence). This CDR3 spans 10 amino acids. The DNA of the CDR3 is TGCAGTGCTTATAAAGAGACCCAGTACTTC. Its protein product is CSAYKETQYF.

The chain links TRBV28 to TRBJ1-2; TRBD1 agrees at 11 bases. With 2 bases clipped from V and 7 bases from J, the junction kept 9 bases outside the gene matches. Germline CDR1 is MDHEN and CDR2 is SYDVKM. This CDR3 has 16 residues. CDR3 amino acids: CASSLVGGQGASGYTF. The CDR3, as DNA: TGTGCCAGCAGTTTAGTAGGAGGACAGGGGGCAAGTGGCTACACCTTC.